This T cell receptor beta chain derives from a study of blood T cell repertoires in COVID-19. Whole-study context: The United States, Italy and Spain provided the acute and convalescent COVID-19 samples. From T cells, B-cell-depleted T cells, or PBMCs came the material, which was cDNA or gDNA.

In the original workflow: Amplification with reference gene primers provided the estimates of nucleated cell counts. Assay: immunoSEQ multiplex PCR; the TCRdb copy retains only in-frame clones and omits some. V, J and clone size are those of that table, while D and trimming were read from the DNA. The top ten hold 15% to 20% of the sample, which has over 150,000 clones, 88% seen once. With V trimmed by 0 bases and J by 1 base, 11 bases remained unmatched. Germline V gene sequence: CDR1 SGHRS, CDR2 YFSETQ. CDR3 length: 18 residues. What was sequenced was peripheral blood. This chain connects TRBV5-1 to TRBJ2-3; 7 bases align to TRBD1. The sequence was collected from a man aged 50 or older with COVID-19, enrolled during active disease. In nucleotides, the CDR3 is TGCGCCAGCAGCTTGGGGATCCGAGGGGGCAGGGGCACAGATACGCAGTATTTT. It specifies CASSLGIRGGRGTDTQYF. Together with reference TRBV5-1 and TRBJ2-3, the CDR3 gives the full variable domain: KAGVTQTPRYLIKTRGQQVTLSCSPISGHRSVSWYQQTPGQGLQFLFEYFSETQRNKGNFPGRFSGRQFSNSRSEMNVSTLELGDSALYLCASSLGIRGGRGTDTQYFGPGTRLTVL.